This TCR beta chain derives from a study of control samples from healthy donors and cancer patients. V was clipped by 2 bases and J by 4 bases; unmatched bases: 7. CDR3 length equals 15 residues. Germline CDR1 SEHNR, CDR2 FQNEAQ (reference sequence). The assay was immunoSEQ multiplex PCR, and TCRdb's table has in-frame clones only and misses some. The sample carries just under 60,000 clones, around 90% recorded once. The receptor comes from a man aged 35 to 55 with colorectal cancer. V and J are TRBV7-9 and TRBJ2-7; 8 bases are a match to TRBD1. The sequencing input was PBMCs. This CDR3 is CASSLTGQETYEQYF. CDR3 DNA: TGTGCCAGCAGCTTAACGGGACAGGAAACATACGAGCAGTACTTC.